This passage covers 8 T cell receptor beta chains from one sample sequenced in a study of cytomegalovirus exposure and HLA in healthy donors. PCR involved 60 Vbeta and 13 Jbeta primers. Repertoires were generated with immunoSEQ multiplex PCR, while TCRdb's copy carries only in-frame clones and drops some. This table holds 150,000 to 200,000 clones, roughly 84% found once. Sequencing was done on a sample of PBMCs. The receptors stem from a man aged 18 to 35 in good health and CMV-seropositive.

V gene TRBV5-4 combines with J gene TRBJ2-2; 14 bases map to TRBD2. CDR3 length: 18 amino acids. V lost 3 bases, J lost 2 bases, and 6 bases stayed unmatched. Germline CDR1 SGHNT, CDR2 YYREEE (reference sequence). CDR3 sequence: CASSSGLAGGLNTGELFF. In nucleotides, the CDR3 is TGTGCCAGCAGCTCCGGACTAGCGGGGGGCCTTAACACCGGGGAGCTGTTTTTT.

The chain links TRBV7-9 to TRBJ1-4; 9 nucleotides align to TRBD1. Trimming removed 1 base from V and 5 bases from J; junction bases left unmatched: 5. Germline values: CDR1 SEHNR, CDR2 FQNEAQ (reference sequence). CDR3 length equals 16 residues. DNA of the CDR3: TGTGCCAGCAGCTTAGTTCTGGGGACAGGGAATGAAAAACTGTTTTTT. Amino acid sequence: CASSLVLGTGNEKLFF.

This clone has only a few counts. The junction departs from the called germline gene at one end, perhaps through a read error. This chain connects TRBV25-1 to TRBJ2-6; 9 bases fit TRBD1. The CDR3 covers 17 residues. Germline CDR1 and CDR2: MGHDK and SYGVNS. CDR3 in amino acids: CASIGYRGPAGANGLTF. CDR3 nucleotides: TGTGCCAGCATAGGCTACAGGGGGCCGGCTGGGGCCAACGGCCTGACTTTC.

This chain links TRBV19 with TRBJ1-2, with D tentatively TRBD1 (6 bases). The length of the CDR3 is 13 residues. V dropped 6 bases and J dropped 4 bases, with 12 bases sitting between them. Per germline, CDR1 LNHDA and CDR2 SQIVND (reference sequence). The CDR3 here is CASSQGRVYGYTF. Written as DNA, the CDR3 is TGTGCCAGTAGCCAGGGGCGCGTCTATGGCTACACCTTC.

Only one count was recorded for this clone. The rearrangement links TRBV4-3 to TRBJ1-1; 9 bases are shared with TRBD1. This CDR3 has 16 amino acids. The germline CDR1 and CDR2 sequences are LGHNA and YSLEER. Unmatched junction bases numbered 6, after V lost 4 bases and J lost 0 bases. CDR3 sequence (DNA): TGCGCCAGCAGCCCCGGGACAGGGCATATGAACACTGAAGCTTTCTTT. Its protein is CASSPGTGHMNTEAFF.

The chain employs TRBV7-9 and TRBJ1-2, with unresolved D. Germline-derived CDR1 and CDR2 are SEHNR and FQNEAQ (reference sequence). The V end lost 7 bases, the J end lost 2 bases, and 17 bases lay between the germline ends. The CDR3 extends over 15 amino acids. CDR3 sequence: CASTLTPNGNYGYTF. The CDR3 region has the DNA TGTGCCAGCACCCTCACCCCCAACGGGAACTATGGCTACACCTTC.

This chain uses TRBV7-3 with TRBJ2-5; TRBD2 aligns across 7 bases. Germline-derived CDR1 and CDR2 are SGHTA and FQGTGA. The CDR3 covers 14 residues. V shed 0 bases, J shed 4 bases, and the junction held 2 bases outside the gene matches. CDR3 sequence reads: CASSLTGRGETQYF. The CDR3 region has the DNA TGTGCCAGCAGCTTAACAGGGAGGGGAGAGACCCAGTACTTC.

The chain couples TRBV27 to TRBJ1-3, with D tentatively TRBD1 (6 bases). The CDR3 totals 14 residues. Trimming cost V 6 bases and J 1 base, with 10 bases left between them. Germline V gene lookup returns CDR1 MNHEY and CDR2 SMNVEV (reference sequence). CDR3 bases: TGTGCCAGCAGGATAACAGGGTCTGGAAACACCATATATTTT. It yields the protein CASRITGSGNTIYF.